The 18 T cell receptor beta chains below all came from one sample that was sequenced in a study of T cells in localized non-small cell lung cancer. Assay: immunoSEQ multiplex PCR; the TCRdb copy retains only in-frame clones and omits some. The sample has about 59,000 clones, around 90% seen once; the top ten hold just under 2%. The source material was peripheral blood, sampled before any cancer treatment. Every receptor here comes from a woman aged 35 to 70 with stage I lung adenocarcinoma.

This sequence joins TRBV4-2 and TRBJ2-1; 7 nucleotides agree with TRBD2. In germline, CDR1 is LGHNA, CDR2 YNFKEQ. The length of the CDR3 is 15 residues. V lost 0 bases and J lost 8; bases outside the gene matches: 7. Written as DNA, the CDR3 is TGTGCCAGCAGCCAAGAACTAGCGAGGATAGATGAGCAGTTCTTC. Protein sequence: CASSQELARIDEQFF.

The CDR3 DNA follows: TGTGCCAGCAGTTCCACGGAGGGATGGTACGAGCAGTACTTC. This sequence encodes CASSSTEGWYEQYF. The chain is built from TRBV6-6 and TRBJ2-7; weak D call: TRBD2 (6 bases). Deletions cut 4 bases from V and 4 bases from J, with 14 bases between. The germline V gene has CDR1 MNHNY and CDR2 SVGAGI (reference sequence). The CDR3 spans 14 residues.

The chain is built from TRBV18 and TRBJ1-1; no definite D call. The CDR3 sequence is 12 residues long. Trimming left V 1 base short and J 1 base short, with 1 base between. Germline CDR1 is KGHSH and CDR2 is LQKENI. CDR3 residues: CASSPQNTEAFF. CDR3 nucleotide sequence: TGTGCCAGCTCACCACAGAACACTGAAGCTTTCTTT.

The chain links TRBV11-2 to TRBJ2-1; tentatively, D is TRBD1 (7 bases). In germline, CDR1 is SGHAT, CDR2 FQNNGV. This CDR3 comprises 16 residues. V was shortened by 5 bases and J by 10 bases, with 24 bases between the two germline ends. CDR3 nucleotides: TGTGCCAGCAGCCGTAATGGAGGGGGCCCATTTGGGGAGCAGTTCTTC. Its protein product is CASSRNGGGPFGEQFF.

This clone was recorded only once. The rearrangement joins TRBV28 to TRBJ1-5; D not certain. V was shortened by 5 bases and J by 3 bases, with 20 bases between the two germline ends. Germline V gene sequence: CDR1 MDHEN, CDR2 SYDVKM. The length of the CDR3 is 17 residues. This CDR3 is CASSPRGGNLFNQPQHF. In DNA form, the CDR3 reads TGTGCCAGCAGTCCCCGGGGAGGGAACCTTTTCAATCAGCCCCAGCATTTT.

The V gene is TRBV2, the J gene TRBJ2-5; TRBD1 is a possible D gene (5 bases). The CDR3 covers 13 residues. Trimming took 7 bases from V and 4 from J, leaving 13 bases between them. Germline V gene sequence: CDR1 SNHLY, CDR2 FYNNEI. In nucleotides, the CDR3 is TGTGCCAGCACCCCCGGAAGGGGAGAGACCCAGTACTTC. Protein: CASTPGRGETQYF.

J is TRBJ1-2 and V is TRBV21-1. TRBV21-1 is tagged as a pseudogene. CDR3 length: 10 residues. This CDR3 is CASSKDDFRF. The CDR3 nucleotides read TGTGCCAGCAGCAAAGATGACTTCAGATTC.

The CDR3 nucleotides are TGCGCCAGTGTACTTGGGACTAGCGGGAGTGAGCAGTACTTC. Amino acids: CASVLGTSGSEQYF. The chain recombines TRBV5-1 with TRBJ2-7, with 14 bases fitting TRBD2. Trimming removed 8 bases from V and 7 bases from J; junction bases left unmatched: 8. The CDR3 is 14 residues long. Germline CDR1 and CDR2: SGHRS and YFSETQ.

The chain links TRBV6-6 to TRBJ1-2; D gene unclear. In germline, CDR1 is MNHNY, CDR2 SVGAGI (reference sequence). This CDR3 has 11 amino acids. Deletions cut 6 bases from V and 9 bases from J, with 11 bases between. CDR3 DNA: TGTGCCAGCAGGGCCTCGGGTAGCTACACCTTC. Translating it yields CASRASGSYTF.

The J gene is TRBJ2-5, the V gene TRBV30; no reliable D call. CDR3 length equals 13 residues. Trimming took off 5 bases at V and 4 bases at J, with 14 bases between the two ends. Germline values: CDR1 GTSNPN, CDR2 SVGIG (reference sequence). Here the CDR3 reads CAWGVGGIETQYF. DNA of the CDR3: TGTGCCTGGGGGGTAGGTGGGATAGAGACCCAGTACTTC.

The chain has TRBV2 and TRBJ1-1, with D perhaps matching TRBD1 (5 bases). The germline gives CDR1 SNHLY, CDR2 FYNNEI. CDR3 length equals 17 residues. The V gene lost 4 bases and the J gene lost 0 bases, with 18 bases spanning the gap. The CDR3 loop is CASSGPPWEGMNTEAFF. In nucleotides, the CDR3 is TGTGCCAGCAGTGGCCCTCCGTGGGAGGGGATGAACACTGAAGCTTTCTTT.

The V gene is TRBV7-3, the J gene TRBJ1-1; D not certain. Trimming stripped 4 bases from V and 1 base from J, with 13 bases between. In germline, CDR1 is SGHTA, CDR2 FQGTGA. The CDR3 has 15 amino acids. The CDR3 DNA sequence: TGTGCCAGCAGCTCATCACCGGCCTGGAACACTGAAGCTTTCTTT. Translation gives CASSSSPAWNTEAFF.

The V and J genes are TRBV6-1 and TRBJ2-1, with a tentative D call TRBD2 (12 bases). V lost 1 base and J lost 5, with 24 bases in between. Germline CDR1 reads MNHNS; CDR2 reads SASEGT. There are 19 residues in the CDR3. The CDR3 region is CASSEDGLAGTGGNNEQFF. The CDR3 DNA reads TGTGCCAGCAGTGAAGACGGACTAGCGGGGACAGGGGGAAACAATGAGCAGTTCTTC.

DNA for the CDR3: TGTGCCAGCAGCTATCAGGGGGACGAGCAGTACTTC. Residues: CASSYQGDEQYF. This chain joins TRBV11-3 and TRBJ2-7, with TRBD1 matching over 7 bases. The CDR3 is made up of 12 amino acids. The J segment lost 5 bases and the V segment lost 4 bases, leaving 2 bases of the junction unmatched. Germline CDR1 and CDR2: SGHNT and YENEEA.

The rearrangement joins TRBV19 to TRBJ1-2; 9 nucleotides line up with TRBD1. Unmatched junction bases numbered 7, after V lost 0 bases and J lost 5 bases. CDR3 length: 16 amino acids. Germline values: CDR1 LNHDA, CDR2 SQIVND (reference sequence). Here the CDR3 reads CASSIEHTGGRYGYTF. The CDR3 coding sequence is TGTGCCAGTAGTATAGAACATACAGGGGGCCGGTATGGCTACACCTTC.

CDR3: CASGGGAQAVTSLEGYTF. In DNA form, the CDR3 reads TGTGCCAGCGGTGGGGGTGCGCAGGCCGTTACGAGTCTCGAGGGCTACACCTTC. The chain recombines TRBV9 with TRBJ1-2, with TRBD1 as a possible D gene (5 bases). Trimming left V 7 bases short and J 8 bases short, with 33 bases between. Germline V gene data show CDR1 as SGDLS and CDR2 as YYNGEE. The length of the CDR3 is 18 residues.

V and J are TRBV7-9 and TRBJ1-1, with D possibly TRBD1 on 5 matching bases. Per the germline V gene, CDR1 is SEHNR and CDR2 is FQNEAQ (reference sequence). The V gene lost 5 bases and the J gene lost 5 bases, with 27 bases spanning the gap. The CDR3 has 18 amino acids. CDR3 loop: CASSGTSVRLIGGTEAFF. The CDR3 nucleotides are TGTGCCAGCAGCGGTACTTCAGTCCGCCTTATCGGGGGAACTGAAGCTTTCTTT.

The chain uses TRBV5-1 and TRBJ2-1, with TRBD1 as a possible D gene (6 bases). The V gene's germline CDR1 is SGHRS and CDR2 YFSETQ. The V and J ends lost 1 base and 9 bases respectively, with 11 bases between them. This CDR3 contains 13 residues. The CDR3 bases are TGCGCCAGCAGCTTGAACAGGGCGGGTGAGCAGTTCTTC. Protein sequence: CASSLNRAGEQFF.